This T cell receptor (beta chain) was captured in a study of cytomegalovirus exposure and HLA in healthy donors. This PCR relied on a set of 60 Vbeta primers and 13 Jbeta primers. Sequencing used immunoSEQ multiplex PCR; TCRdb keeps in-frame clones, though not all of them. The sample shows 150,000 to 200,000 clones, about 79% of them seen only once. Germline CDR1 is SGHTA and CDR2 is FQGNSA. With 3 bases removed from V and 0 bases from J, the gap between germline ends came to 11 bases. This CDR3 has 16 residues. The receptor was isolated from a woman between 50 and 59 years old in good health and CMV-seronegative. Sequenced: PBMCs. This chain joins TRBV7-2 and TRBJ1-4, with TRBD1 as a possible D gene (5 bases). The CDR3 DNA sequence: TGTGCCAGCAGCTTGGGGGGACTGACAACTAATGAAAAACTGTTTTTT. This gives the protein CASSLGGLTTNEKLFF.